This is a list of T cell receptor beta chains from one sample in a study of T cell responses to AZD1222 COVID-19 vaccine. Assay: immunoSEQ multiplex PCR; the TCRdb copy retains only in-frame clones and omits some. This table holds under 100,000 clones, 90% found once. The sample was peripheral blood, taken on day 0 of AZD1222 vaccination. All receptors come from an adult in good health. Both conserved end residues are part of each CDR3. The order of the fields is clone size, J gene, V gene, D gene, CDR3 protein, CDR3 DNA. D genes are given only for firm matches. Size is omitted from some rows. Given values are once, few, many or a class for expanded clones.

>once|TRBJ1-5|TRBV6-6|TRBD1
CASRDTGGNQPQHF
TGTGCCAGCAGAGATACAGGGGGGAATCAGCCCCAGCATTTT
>once|TRBJ1-1|TRBV5-6|.
CASSLLAGHTEAFF
TGTGCCAGCAGCTTGTTGGCGGGGCACACTGAAGCTTTCTTT
>.|TRBJ1-1|TRBV4-3|.
CASSQDLRGTEAFF
TGCGCCAGCAGCCAAGATCTCAGGGGCACTGAAGCTTTCTTT
>.|TRBJ2-5|TRBV27|TRBD2
CASSRTSGVRETQYF
TGTGCCAGCAGCCGAACTAGCGGGGTCCGGGAGACCCAGTACTTC
>.|TRBJ1-5|TRBV11-2|.
CASSLDYNQPQHF
TGTGCCAGCAGTTTAGACTATAATCAGCCCCAGCATTTT
>.|TRBJ1-2|TRBV12-3/TRBV12-4|.
CASSFGPVGGYTF
TGTGCCAGCAGTTTCGGTCCCGTTGGAGGCTACACCTTC
>.|TRBJ1-1|TRBV6-5|.
CASSSGQFNTEAFF
TGTGCCAGCAGCTCCGGACAGTTTAACACTGAAGCTTTCTTT
>.|TRBJ1-1|TRBV10-3|TRBD1
CAISESRDSTEAFF
TGTGCCATCAGTGAGTCCCGGGACAGCACTGAAGCTTTCTTT
>.|TRBJ1-1|TRBV11-3|.
CASSLGSGDTEAFF
TGTGCCAGCAGCTTAGGGTCGGGGGACACTGAAGCTTTCTTT
>.|TRBJ1-1|TRBV11-1|.
CASSFGSNTEAFF
TGTGCCAGCAGCTTTGGCTCGAACACTGAAGCTTTCTTT
>.|TRBJ2-6|TRBV7-2|TRBD2
CASSLGTSSSGANVLTF
TGTGCCAGCAGCTTAGGGACTAGCAGCTCTGGGGCCAACGTCCTGACTTTC
>.|TRBJ2-7|TRBV14|.
CASSLLLGAGYEQYF
TGTGCCAGCAGCCTCCTTTTGGGGGCAGGCTACGAGCAGTACTTC
>.|TRBJ1-1|TRBV7-2|.
CASSLAWGNTEAFF
TGTGCCAGCAGCTTAGCATGGGGGAACACTGAAGCTTTCTTT
>.|TRBJ1-6|TRBV3-1/TRBV3-2|.
CASSQQWGWGFSPLHF
TGTGCCAGCAGCCAACAATGGGGTTGGGGATTTTCACCCCTCCACTTT
>.|TRBJ2-5|TRBV20-1|TRBD1
CSASGKGASRETQYF
TGCAGTGCTAGTGGGAAGGGGGCGAGTAGGGAGACCCAGTACTTC
>once|TRBJ1-2|TRBV28|.
CASNPVRLLNYGYTF
TGTGCCAGCAACCCCGTCAGACTACTTAACTATGGCTACACCTTC
>.|TRBJ2-3|TRBV2|TRBD1
CASSGQGFIDTQYF
TGTGCCAGCAGTGGACAGGGATTTATAGATACGCAGTATTTT
>.|TRBJ1-4|TRBV16|.
CASSQSMPGTGEKLFF
TGTGCCAGCAGCCAATCGATGCCGGGAACGGGTGAAAAACTGTTTTTT
>.|TRBJ2-7|TRBV11-2|.
CASSLVYEQYF
TGTGCCAGCAGCTTAGTCTACGAGCAGTACTTC
>.|TRBJ1-6|TRBV9|.
CASSVETSITGKPLHF
TGTGCCAGCAGCGTAGAGACCTCAATCACAGGGAAGCCCCTCCACTTT
>.|TRBJ1-3|TRBV19|TRBD1
CASTPTGFGNTIYF
TGTGCCAGTACCCCGACAGGGTTTGGAAACACCATATATTTT
>.|TRBJ2-5|TRBV7-9|.
CASSNHRGKETQYF
TGTGCCAGCAGCAACCATCGGGGTAAAGAGACCCAGTACTTC
>.|TRBJ2-3|TRBV7-2|TRBD2
CATKLAGVSTDTQYF
TGTGCCACCAAGCTCGCGGGGGTTAGCACAGATACGCAGTATTTT
>.|TRBJ2-3|TRBV10-3|TRBD2
CATAPRTSGGPDTQYF
TGTGCCACCGCACCCCGGACTAGCGGGGGGCCAGATACGCAGTATTTT
>.|TRBJ2-1|TRBV18|TRBD2
CASSQGLAVGNEQFF
TGTGCCAGCTCACAGGGACTAGCGGTGGGGAATGAGCAGTTCTTC
>.|TRBJ2-3|TRBV19|.
CASSIMVATDTQYF
TGTGCCAGTAGTATAATGGTTGCCACAGATACGCAGTATTTT
>.|TRBJ1-3|TRBV14|.
CASSQGSGNTIYF
TGTGCCAGCAGCCAGGGGTCTGGAAACACCATATATTTT
>.|TRBJ1-2|TRBV4-3|.
CASSPRAGTGYGYTF
TGCGCCAGCAGCCCTAGGGCGGGGACTGGCTATGGCTACACCTTC
>.|TRBJ1-1|TRBV9|TRBD1
CASSQTGTEAFF
TGTGCCAGCAGCCAGACAGGGACTGAAGCTTTCTTT
>.|TRBJ2-2|TRBV9|.
CASSEQVGTGELFF
TGTGCCAGCAGCGAACAAGTGGGGACCGGGGAGCTGTTTTTT
>.|TRBJ2-1|TRBV29-1|.
CSAMDTDEQFF
TGCAGCGCCATGGACACTGATGAGCAGTTCTTC
>.|TRBJ1-5|TRBV15|.
CATSREGGRVQPQHF
TGTGCCACCAGCAGAGAAGGGGGACGGGTTCAGCCCCAGCATTTT
>.|TRBJ2-5|TRBV28|TRBD2
CASSPAGGRLETQYF
TGTGCCAGCAGTCCCGCGGGGGGTAGGTTGGAGACCCAGTACTTC
>.|TRBJ2-7|TRBV7-3|.
CASSLRHGTYEQYF
TGTGCCAGCAGCTTAAGGCACGGGACCTACGAGCAGTACTTC
>.|TRBJ1-1|TRBV6-5|.
CASSSGWNTEAFF
TGTGCCAGCAGTTCAGGGTGGAACACTGAAGCTTTCTTT
>.|TRBJ2-5|TRBV21-1|.
CASSKGLVRETQYF
TGTGCCAGCAGCAAAGGCCTAGTCAGAGAGACCCAGTACTTC
>.|TRBJ1-2|TRBV19|TRBD1
CASSTPRTGGSYGYTF
TGTGCCAGTAGTACCCCAAGGACAGGGGGCAGCTATGGCTACACCTTC
>.|TRBJ2-2|TRBV24-1|TRBD1
CATSRGGRTGELFF
TGTGCCACCAGTCGAGGGGGCCGCACCGGGGAGCTGTTTTTT
>.|TRBJ1-2|TRBV27|.
CASSTGRNYGYTF
TGTGCCAGCAGTACAGGGAGAAACTATGGCTACACCTTC
>few|TRBJ2-1|TRBV9|TRBD2
CASSVFSGGGNEQFF
TGTGCCAGCAGCGTATTCTCGGGGGGAGGCAATGAGCAGTTCTTC
>.|TRBJ1-2|TRBV11-2|TRBD1
CASRSLTGRSDYGYTF
TGTGCCAGCAGATCCCTGACAGGGAGGTCTGACTATGGCTACACCTTC
>.|TRBJ1-3|TRBV6-1|.
CASSDQWRGAAGNTIYF
TGTGCCAGCAGTGACCAATGGCGGGGGGCGGCAGGAAACACCATATATTTT
>.|TRBJ2-3|TRBV19|TRBD1
CASSMDRSRDTQYF
TGTGCCAGTAGTATGGACAGGTCTCGGGATACGCAGTATTTT
>.|TRBJ1-1|TRBV7-6|.
CASSLVGDTEAFF
TGTGCCAGCAGCTTAGTGGGGGACACTGAAGCTTTCTTT
>once|TRBJ1-6|TRBV18|.
CASSPQQDNSPLHF
TGTGCCAGCTCACCTCAACAGGATAATTCACCCCTCCACTTT
>.|TRBJ2-4|TRBV18|.
CASSPPGQEEENIQYF
TGTGCCAGCTCACCACCGGGACAAGAGGAGGAAAACATTCAGTACTTC
>.|TRBJ2-1|TRBV5-1|.
CASSLDGSSYNEQFF
TGCGCCAGCAGCTTGGACGGGAGCTCCTACAATGAGCAGTTCTTC